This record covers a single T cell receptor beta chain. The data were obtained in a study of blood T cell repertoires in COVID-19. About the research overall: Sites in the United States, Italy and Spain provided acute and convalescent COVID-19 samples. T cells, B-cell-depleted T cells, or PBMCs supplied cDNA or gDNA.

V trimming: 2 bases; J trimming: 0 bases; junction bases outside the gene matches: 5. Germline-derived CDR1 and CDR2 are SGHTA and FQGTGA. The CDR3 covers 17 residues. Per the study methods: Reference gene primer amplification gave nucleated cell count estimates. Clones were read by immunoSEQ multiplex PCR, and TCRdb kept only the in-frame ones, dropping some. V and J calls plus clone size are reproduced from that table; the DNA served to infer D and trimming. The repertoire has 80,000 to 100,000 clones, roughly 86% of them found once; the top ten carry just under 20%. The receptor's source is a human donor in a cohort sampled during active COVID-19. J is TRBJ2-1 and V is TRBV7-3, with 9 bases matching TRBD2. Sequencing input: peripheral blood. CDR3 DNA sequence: TGTGCCAGCAGCTTATATGCACTAGCGGGCTCCTACAATGAGCAGTTCTTC. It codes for CASSLYALAGSYNEQFF. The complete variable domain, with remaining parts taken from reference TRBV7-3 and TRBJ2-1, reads GAGVSQTPSNKVTEKGKYVELRCDPISGHTALYWYRQSLGQGPEFLIYFQGTGAADDSGLPNDRFFAVRPEGSVSTLKIQRTERGDSAVYLCASSLYALAGSYNEQFFGPGTRLTVL.